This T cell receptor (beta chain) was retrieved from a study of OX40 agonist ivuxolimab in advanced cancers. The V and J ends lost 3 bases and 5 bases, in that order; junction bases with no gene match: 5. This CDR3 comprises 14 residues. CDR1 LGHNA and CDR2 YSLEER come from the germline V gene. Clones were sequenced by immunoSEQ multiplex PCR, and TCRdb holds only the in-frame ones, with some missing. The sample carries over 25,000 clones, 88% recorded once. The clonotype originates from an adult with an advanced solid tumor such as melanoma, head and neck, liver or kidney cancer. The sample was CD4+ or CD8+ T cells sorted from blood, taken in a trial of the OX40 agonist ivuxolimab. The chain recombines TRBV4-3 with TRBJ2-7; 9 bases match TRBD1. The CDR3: CASSHRDRVHEQYF. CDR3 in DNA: TGCGCCAGCAGCCACCGGGACAGGGTCCACGAGCAGTACTTC.